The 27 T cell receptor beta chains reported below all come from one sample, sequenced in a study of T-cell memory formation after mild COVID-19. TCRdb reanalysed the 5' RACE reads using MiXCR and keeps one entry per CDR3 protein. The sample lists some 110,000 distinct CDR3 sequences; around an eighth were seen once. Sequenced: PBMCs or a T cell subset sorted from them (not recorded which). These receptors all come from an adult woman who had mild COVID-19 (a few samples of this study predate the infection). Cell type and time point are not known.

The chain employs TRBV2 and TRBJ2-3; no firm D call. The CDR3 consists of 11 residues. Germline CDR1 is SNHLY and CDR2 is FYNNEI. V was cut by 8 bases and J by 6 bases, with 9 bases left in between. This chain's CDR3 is CASEERDTQYF. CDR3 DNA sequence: TGTGCCAGCGAGGAAAGGGATACGCAGTATTTT. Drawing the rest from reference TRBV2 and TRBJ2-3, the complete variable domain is EPEVTQTPSHQVTQMGQEVILRCVPISNHLYFYWYRQILGQKVEFLVSFYNNEISEKSEIFDDQFSVERPDGSNFTLKIRSTKLEDSAMYFCASEERDTQYFGPGTRLTVL.

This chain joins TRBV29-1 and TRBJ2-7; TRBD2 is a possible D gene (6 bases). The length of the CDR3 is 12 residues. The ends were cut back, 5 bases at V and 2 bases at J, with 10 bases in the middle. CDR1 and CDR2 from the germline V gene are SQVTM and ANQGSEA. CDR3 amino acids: CSVLAITYEQYF. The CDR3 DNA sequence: TGCAGCGTTCTAGCGATTACCTACGAGCAGTACTTC.

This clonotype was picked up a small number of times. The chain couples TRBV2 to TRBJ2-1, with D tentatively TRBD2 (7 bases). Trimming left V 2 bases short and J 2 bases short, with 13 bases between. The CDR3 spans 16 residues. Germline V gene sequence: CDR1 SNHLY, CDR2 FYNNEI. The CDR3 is CASSELGGPAYNEQFF. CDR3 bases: TGTGCCAGCAGTGAATTGGGGGGGCCGGCCTACAATGAGCAGTTCTTC.

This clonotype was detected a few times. DNA of the CDR3: TGTGCCAGCACCCAGTTGGAGGCTAGCCTCGCCAATGAGCAGTTCTTC. Its translation is CASTQLEASLANEQFF. The chain recombines TRBV7-2 with TRBJ2-1; a possible D gene is TRBD2 (5 bases). Trimming removed 7 bases at V and 6 bases at J, with 22 bases between. Germline V gives CDR1 SGHTA, CDR2 FQGNSA. The CDR3 is made up of 16 amino acids. Combining the CDR3 with reference TRBV7-2 and TRBJ2-1 gives the whole variable domain GAGVSQSPSNKVTEKGKDVELRCDPISGHTALYWYRQSLGQGLEFLIYFQGNSAPDKSGLPSDRFSAERTGGSVSTLTIQRTQQEDSAVYLCASTQLEASLANEQFFGPGTRLTVL.

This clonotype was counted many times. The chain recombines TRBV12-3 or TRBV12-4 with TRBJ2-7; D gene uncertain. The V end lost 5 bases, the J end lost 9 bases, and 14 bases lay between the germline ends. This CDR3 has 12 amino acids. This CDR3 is CASSGEVEWQYF. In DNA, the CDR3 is TGTGCCAGCAGTGGGGAAGTCGAGTGGCAGTACTTC.

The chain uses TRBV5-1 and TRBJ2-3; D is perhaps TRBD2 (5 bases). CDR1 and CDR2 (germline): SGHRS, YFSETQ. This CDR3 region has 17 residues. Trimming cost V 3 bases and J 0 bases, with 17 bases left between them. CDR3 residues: CASSWEPGIPSTDTQYF. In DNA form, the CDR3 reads TGCGCCAGCAGCTGGGAACCGGGGATCCCTAGCACAGATACGCAGTATTTT.

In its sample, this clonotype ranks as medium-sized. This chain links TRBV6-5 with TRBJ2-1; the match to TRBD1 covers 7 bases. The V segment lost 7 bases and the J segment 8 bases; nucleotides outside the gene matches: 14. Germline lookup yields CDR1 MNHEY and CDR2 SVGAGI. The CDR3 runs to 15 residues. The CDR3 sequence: CASTLRDRAIDEQFF. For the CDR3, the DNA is TGTGCCAGCACCCTGCGTGACAGGGCCATCGATGAGCAGTTCTTC.

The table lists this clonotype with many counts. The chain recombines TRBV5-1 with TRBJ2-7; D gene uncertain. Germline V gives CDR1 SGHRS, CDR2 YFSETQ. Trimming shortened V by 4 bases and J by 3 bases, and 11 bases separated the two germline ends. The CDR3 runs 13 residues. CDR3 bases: TGCGCCAGCAGCGCTTTGGAAAGCTACGAGCAGTACTTC. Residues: CASSALESYEQYF.

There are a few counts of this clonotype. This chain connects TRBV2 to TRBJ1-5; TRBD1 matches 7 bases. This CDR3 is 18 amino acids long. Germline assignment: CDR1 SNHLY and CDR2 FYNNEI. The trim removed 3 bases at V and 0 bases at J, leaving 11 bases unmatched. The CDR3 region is CASSESRDSTHSNQPQHF. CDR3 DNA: TGTGCCAGCAGTGAGTCCCGGGACAGTACGCATAGCAATCAGCCCCAGCATTTT.

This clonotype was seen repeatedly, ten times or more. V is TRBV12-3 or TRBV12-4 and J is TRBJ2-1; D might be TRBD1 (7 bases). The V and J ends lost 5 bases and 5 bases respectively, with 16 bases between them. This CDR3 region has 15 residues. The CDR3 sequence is CASSPGGQQDNEQFF. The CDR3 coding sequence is TGTGCCAGCAGTCCCGGGGGACAGCAAGACAATGAGCAGTTCTTC.

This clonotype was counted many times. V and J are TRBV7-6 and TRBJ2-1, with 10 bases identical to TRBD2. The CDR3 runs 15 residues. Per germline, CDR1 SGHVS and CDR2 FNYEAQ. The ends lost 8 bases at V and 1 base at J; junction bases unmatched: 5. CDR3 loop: CASGTSGDSYNEQFF. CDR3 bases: TGTGCCAGCGGCACTAGCGGGGATTCCTACAATGAGCAGTTCTTC.

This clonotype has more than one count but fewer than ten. CDR3 sequence reads: CASRYNPSSNTGELFF. The DNA for the CDR3 is TGTGCCAGCAGATATAATCCTAGTTCGAACACCGGGGAGCTGTTTTTT. V is TRBV11-2 and J is TRBJ2-2; D remains unclear. Germline V gene data show CDR1 as SGHAT and CDR2 as FQNNGV. The CDR3 sequence is 16 residues long. V was trimmed by 6 bases and J by 0 bases, leaving 14 bases between them. The full variable domain, its missing parts supplied by reference TRBV11-2 and TRBJ2-2, is EAGVAQSPRYKIIEKRQSVAFWCNPISGHATLYWYQQILGQGPKLLIQFQNNGVVDDSQLPKDRFSAERLKGVDSTLKIQPAKLEDSAVYLCASRYNPSSNTGELFFGEGSRLTVL.

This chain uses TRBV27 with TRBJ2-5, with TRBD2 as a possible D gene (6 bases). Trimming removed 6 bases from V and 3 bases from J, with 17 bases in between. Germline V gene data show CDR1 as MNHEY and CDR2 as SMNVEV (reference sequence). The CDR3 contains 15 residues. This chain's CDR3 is CASSPFGGEEETQYF. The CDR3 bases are TGTGCCAGCAGCCCTTTCGGAGGGGAGGAAGAGACCCAGTACTTC.

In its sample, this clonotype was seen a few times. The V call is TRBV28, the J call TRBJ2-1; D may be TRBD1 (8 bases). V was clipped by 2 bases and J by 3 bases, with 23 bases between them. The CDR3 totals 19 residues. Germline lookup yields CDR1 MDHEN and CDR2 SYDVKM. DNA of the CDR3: TGTGCCAGCAGTTTAATAACCAGGGGGCCACTAGCGCGCTACAATGAGCAGTTCTTC. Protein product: CASSLITRGPLARYNEQFF.

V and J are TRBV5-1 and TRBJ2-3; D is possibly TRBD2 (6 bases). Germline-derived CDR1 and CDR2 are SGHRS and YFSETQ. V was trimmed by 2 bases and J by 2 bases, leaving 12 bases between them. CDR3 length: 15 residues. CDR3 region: CASSFTGGFTDTQYF. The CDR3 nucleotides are TGCGCCAGCAGCTTTACCGGGGGATTCACAGATACGCAGTATTTT.

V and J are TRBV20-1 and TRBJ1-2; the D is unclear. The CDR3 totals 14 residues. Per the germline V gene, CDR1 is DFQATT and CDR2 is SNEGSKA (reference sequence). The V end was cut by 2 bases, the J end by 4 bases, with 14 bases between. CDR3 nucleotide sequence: TGCAGTGCTAGAAAGGTCTCTGAGGCCTATGGCTACACCTTC. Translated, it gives CSARKVSEAYGYTF.

The CDR3 nucleotides read TGTGCCAGCAGCTATGGGGAGACTAGCGATGATGAGCAGTTCTTC. It yields the protein CASSYGETSDDEQFF. The chain combines TRBV7-9 with TRBJ2-1, with TRBD2 matching 8 bases. V lost 4 bases and J lost 8; bases outside the gene matches: 10. The germline gives CDR1 SEHNR, CDR2 FQNEAQ (reference sequence). This CDR3 comprises 15 residues.

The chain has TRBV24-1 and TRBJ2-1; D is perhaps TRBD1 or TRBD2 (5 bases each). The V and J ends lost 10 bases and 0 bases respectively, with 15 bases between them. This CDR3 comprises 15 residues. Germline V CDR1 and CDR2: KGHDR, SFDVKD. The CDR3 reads CATRGAETSYNEQFF. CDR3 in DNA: TGTGCCACTCGGGGCGCGGAGACCTCCTACAATGAGCAGTTCTTC.

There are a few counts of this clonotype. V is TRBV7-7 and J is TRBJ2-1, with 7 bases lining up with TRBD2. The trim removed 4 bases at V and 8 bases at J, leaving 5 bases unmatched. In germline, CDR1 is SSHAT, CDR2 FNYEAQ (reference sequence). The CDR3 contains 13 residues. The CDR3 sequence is CASSSGLGDEQFF. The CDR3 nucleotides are TGTGCCAGCAGCTCAGGACTAGGGGATGAGCAGTTCTTC.

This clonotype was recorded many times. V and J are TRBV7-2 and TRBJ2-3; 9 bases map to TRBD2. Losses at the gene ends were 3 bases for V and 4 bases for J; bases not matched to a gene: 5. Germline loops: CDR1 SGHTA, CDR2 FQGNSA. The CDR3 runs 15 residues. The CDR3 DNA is TGTGCCAGCAGCTTTAGCGGGAGCTCCTCAGATACGCAGTATTTT. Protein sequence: CASSFSGSSSDTQYF.

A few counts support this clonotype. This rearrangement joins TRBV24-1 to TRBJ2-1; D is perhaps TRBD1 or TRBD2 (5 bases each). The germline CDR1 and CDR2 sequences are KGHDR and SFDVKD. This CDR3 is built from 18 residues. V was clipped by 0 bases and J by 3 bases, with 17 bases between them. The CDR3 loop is CATSDLPREGIVYNEQFF. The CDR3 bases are TGTGCCACCAGTGATTTGCCAAGAGAGGGGATCGTCTACAATGAGCAGTTCTTC.

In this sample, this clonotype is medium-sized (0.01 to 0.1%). CDR3 amino acids: CASSHGLAGGPGYEQYF. The CDR3 coding sequence is TGTGCCAGCAGCCACGGCCTAGCGGGAGGGCCAGGCTACGAGCAGTACTTC. This chain joins TRBV11-3 and TRBJ2-7; 12 nucleotides line up with TRBD2. The CDR3 is 17 residues long. The germline gives CDR1 SGHNT, CDR2 YENEEA. Trimming removed 5 bases from V and 3 bases from J; junction bases left unmatched: 11. The whole variable domain, remainder taken from reference TRBV11-3 and TRBJ2-7, is EAGVVQSPRYKIIEKKQPVAFWCNPISGHNTLYWYLQNLGQGPELLIRYENEEAVDDSQLPKDRFSAERLKGVDSTLKIQPAELGDSAVYLCASSHGLAGGPGYEQYFGPGTRLTVT.

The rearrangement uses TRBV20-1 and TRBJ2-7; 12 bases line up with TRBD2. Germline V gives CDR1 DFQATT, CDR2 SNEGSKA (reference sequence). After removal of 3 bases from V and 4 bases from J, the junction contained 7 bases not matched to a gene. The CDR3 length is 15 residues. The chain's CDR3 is CSARVTSGSTYEQYF. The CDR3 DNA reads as TGCAGTGCTAGGGTGACTAGCGGGAGTACGTACGAGCAGTACTTC.

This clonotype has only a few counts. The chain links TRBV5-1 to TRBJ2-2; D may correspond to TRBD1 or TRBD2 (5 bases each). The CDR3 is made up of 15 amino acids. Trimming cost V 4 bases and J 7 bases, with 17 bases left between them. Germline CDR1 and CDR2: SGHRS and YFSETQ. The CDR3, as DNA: TGCGCCAGCAGCCCGGGGACGGAGGAGATCGGGGAGCTGTTTTTT. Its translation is CASSPGTEEIGELFF.

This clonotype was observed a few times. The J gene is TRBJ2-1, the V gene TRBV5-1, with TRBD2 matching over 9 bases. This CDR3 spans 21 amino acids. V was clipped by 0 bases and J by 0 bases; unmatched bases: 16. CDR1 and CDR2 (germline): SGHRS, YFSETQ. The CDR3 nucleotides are TGCGCCAGCAGCTTGGCTATATTTAGCGGGAGACCCCTTAGCTCCTACAATGAGCAGTTCTTC. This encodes CASSLAIFSGRPLSSYNEQFF.

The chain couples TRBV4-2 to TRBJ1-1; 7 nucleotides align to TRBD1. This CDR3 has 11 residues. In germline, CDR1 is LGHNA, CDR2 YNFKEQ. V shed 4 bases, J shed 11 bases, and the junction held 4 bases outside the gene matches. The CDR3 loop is CASSLGTDAFF. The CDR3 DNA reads TGTGCCAGCAGCCTTGGGACAGACGCTTTCTTT.

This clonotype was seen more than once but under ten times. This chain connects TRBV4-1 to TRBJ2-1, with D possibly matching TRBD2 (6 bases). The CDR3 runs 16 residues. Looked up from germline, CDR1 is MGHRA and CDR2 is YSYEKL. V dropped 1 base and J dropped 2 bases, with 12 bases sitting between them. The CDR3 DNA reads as TGCGCCAGCAGCCAAGTCGGCGGGGTAGCCTACAATGAGCAGTTCTTC. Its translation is CASSQVGGVAYNEQFF.